This T cell receptor beta chain was profiled in a study of CD8+CD57+ T cells in acquired aplastic anemia. Turning to the study itself: Sorted CD4+ and CD8+ cells yielded roughly 3.5 ug of DNA on average.

All patients picked for sequencing had shown, by flow cytometry, an expansion of CD8+CD57+ cells. Blood samples were obtained from patients who had received no prior therapy. Comment on this clonotype: Its antigen is still unknown.

The study, taken as a whole, reports: Some 29 shared CD8+ CDR3s appeared highly expressed within patients' immunodominant clones. Controls did not differ significantly from patients in CD8+ Simpson's diversity.

The use of genomic DNA as template underpinned the TCR beta VDJ and CDR3 profiling. A single record per CDR3 protein comes from TCRdb applying MiXCR to the reads. The table records under 200,000 distinct CDR3 sequences, around 52% of them present only once. The receptor was isolated from a human donor with aplastic anemia. The specimen was sorted CD4+, CD8+, or CD8+CD57+ T cells (not recorded which) from PBMCs.

The CDR3 region is CASRASGRGTQYF. CDR3 in DNA: TGTGCCAGCAGGGCTAGCGGGAGAGGTACGCAGTATTTT. J is TRBJ2-3 and V is TRBV2, with 10 bases fitting TRBD2. After removal of 6 bases from V and 8 bases from J, the junction contained 5 bases not matched to a gene. The CDR3 sequence is 13 residues long. From germline, CDR1 is SNHLY and CDR2 FYNNEI.